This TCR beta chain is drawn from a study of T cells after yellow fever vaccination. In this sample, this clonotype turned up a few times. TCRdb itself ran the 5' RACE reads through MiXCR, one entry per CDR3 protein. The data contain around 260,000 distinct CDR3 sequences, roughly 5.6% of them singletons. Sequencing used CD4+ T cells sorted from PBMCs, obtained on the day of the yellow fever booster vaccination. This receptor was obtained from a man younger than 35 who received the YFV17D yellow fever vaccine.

The CDR3 coding sequence is TGTGCCAGCAGCTTAGGGAGGGCAGGGGGCCACTATGGCTACACCTTC. Its protein product is CASSLGRAGGHYGYTF. V gene TRBV7-2 combines with J gene TRBJ1-2; 8 nucleotides agree with TRBD1. The trim removed 1 base at V and 3 bases at J, leaving 7 bases unmatched. Looked up from germline, CDR1 is SGHTA and CDR2 is FQGNSA. The CDR3 extends over 16 amino acids.